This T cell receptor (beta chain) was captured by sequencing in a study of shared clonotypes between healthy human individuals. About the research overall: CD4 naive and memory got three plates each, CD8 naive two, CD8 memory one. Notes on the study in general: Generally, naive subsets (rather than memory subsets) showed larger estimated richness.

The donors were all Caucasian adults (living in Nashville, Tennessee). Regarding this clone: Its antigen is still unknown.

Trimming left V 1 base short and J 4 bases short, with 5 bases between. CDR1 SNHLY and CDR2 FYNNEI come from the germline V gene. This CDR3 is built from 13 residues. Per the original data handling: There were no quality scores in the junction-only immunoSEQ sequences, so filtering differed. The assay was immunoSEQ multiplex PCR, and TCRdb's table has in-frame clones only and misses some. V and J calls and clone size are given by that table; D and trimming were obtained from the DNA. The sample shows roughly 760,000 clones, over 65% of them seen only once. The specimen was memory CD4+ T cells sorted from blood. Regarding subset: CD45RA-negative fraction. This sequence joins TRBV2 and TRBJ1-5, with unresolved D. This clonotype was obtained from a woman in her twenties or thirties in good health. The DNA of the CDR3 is TGTGCCAGCAGTGAAGGGGCGAATCAGCCCCAGCATTTT. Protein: CASSEGANQPQHF.